The sequence of this T cell receptor (beta chain) was determined in a study of Graves' ophthalmopathy and Graves' hyperthyroidism. Study as a whole: Before any treatment, peripheral blood was taken at the initial diagnosis.

RNA transcripts provided the template for amplifying TCR beta CDR3 regions. First-round RT-PCR relied on HTBI primers, and a second-round multiplex PCR came next. TCRdb recomputed calls from the multiplex PCR reads with MiXCR, one row per CDR3 protein. The sample lists 680,000 or so distinct CDR3 sequences, 22% occurring once. This CDR3 is 14 amino acids long. Germline assignment: CDR1 SNHLY and CDR2 FYNNEI. With 6 bases removed from V and 1 base from J, the gap between germline ends came to 12 bases. Overall study findings and caveats: Most expanded clonotypes from thyroid (those above 0.001 frequency) were also found in blood.

Patients in the hyperthyroidism group, adults aged 18 to 65, were newly diagnosed, under 2 months' duration. The PBMCs used were ones drawn from 9.5 to 10 ml of fresh peripheral blood. At least ten counts were recorded for this clonotype. No antigen is known for it. This clonotype originated in a woman aged 18 to 35 with stable Graves' hyperthyroidism. Some clones in this sample may be carry-over from other donors' samples. V usage is TRBV2 and J usage is TRBJ1-1; possible D gene TRBD1, 6 bases. The sequenced sample was peripheral blood. The CDR3 loop is CASRGGHQNTEAFF. The CDR3 bases are TGTGCCAGCAGGGGGGGACACCAGAACACTGAAGCTTTCTTT.